This T cell receptor beta chain was recovered during a study of OX40 agonist ivuxolimab in advanced cancers. Worth noting for this clone: The antigen is not known.

Study conclusions and caveats: Expanded peripheral T cell antigen specificity was not determined.

The germline V gene encodes CDR1 GTSNPN and CDR2 SVGIG (reference sequence). This CDR3 has 14 amino acids. V was pared by 1 base and J by 7 bases, with 5 bases of the junction left unmatched. Sequenced by immunoSEQ multiplex PCR; TCRdb stores in-frame clones only, minus some. The sample lists tens of thousands of clones, 70% to 90% occurring once. Sequenced material: CD4+ or CD8+ T cells sorted from blood, taken in a trial of the OX40 agonist ivuxolimab. This rearrangement joins TRBV30 to TRBJ2-1; TRBD2 agrees at 9 bases. The TCR originated in an adult with an advanced solid tumor such as melanoma, head and neck, liver or kidney cancer. The CDR3 sequence is CAWSASGVVNEQFF. DNA of the CDR3: TGTGCCTGGAGTGCTAGCGGGGTAGTGAATGAGCAGTTCTTC.